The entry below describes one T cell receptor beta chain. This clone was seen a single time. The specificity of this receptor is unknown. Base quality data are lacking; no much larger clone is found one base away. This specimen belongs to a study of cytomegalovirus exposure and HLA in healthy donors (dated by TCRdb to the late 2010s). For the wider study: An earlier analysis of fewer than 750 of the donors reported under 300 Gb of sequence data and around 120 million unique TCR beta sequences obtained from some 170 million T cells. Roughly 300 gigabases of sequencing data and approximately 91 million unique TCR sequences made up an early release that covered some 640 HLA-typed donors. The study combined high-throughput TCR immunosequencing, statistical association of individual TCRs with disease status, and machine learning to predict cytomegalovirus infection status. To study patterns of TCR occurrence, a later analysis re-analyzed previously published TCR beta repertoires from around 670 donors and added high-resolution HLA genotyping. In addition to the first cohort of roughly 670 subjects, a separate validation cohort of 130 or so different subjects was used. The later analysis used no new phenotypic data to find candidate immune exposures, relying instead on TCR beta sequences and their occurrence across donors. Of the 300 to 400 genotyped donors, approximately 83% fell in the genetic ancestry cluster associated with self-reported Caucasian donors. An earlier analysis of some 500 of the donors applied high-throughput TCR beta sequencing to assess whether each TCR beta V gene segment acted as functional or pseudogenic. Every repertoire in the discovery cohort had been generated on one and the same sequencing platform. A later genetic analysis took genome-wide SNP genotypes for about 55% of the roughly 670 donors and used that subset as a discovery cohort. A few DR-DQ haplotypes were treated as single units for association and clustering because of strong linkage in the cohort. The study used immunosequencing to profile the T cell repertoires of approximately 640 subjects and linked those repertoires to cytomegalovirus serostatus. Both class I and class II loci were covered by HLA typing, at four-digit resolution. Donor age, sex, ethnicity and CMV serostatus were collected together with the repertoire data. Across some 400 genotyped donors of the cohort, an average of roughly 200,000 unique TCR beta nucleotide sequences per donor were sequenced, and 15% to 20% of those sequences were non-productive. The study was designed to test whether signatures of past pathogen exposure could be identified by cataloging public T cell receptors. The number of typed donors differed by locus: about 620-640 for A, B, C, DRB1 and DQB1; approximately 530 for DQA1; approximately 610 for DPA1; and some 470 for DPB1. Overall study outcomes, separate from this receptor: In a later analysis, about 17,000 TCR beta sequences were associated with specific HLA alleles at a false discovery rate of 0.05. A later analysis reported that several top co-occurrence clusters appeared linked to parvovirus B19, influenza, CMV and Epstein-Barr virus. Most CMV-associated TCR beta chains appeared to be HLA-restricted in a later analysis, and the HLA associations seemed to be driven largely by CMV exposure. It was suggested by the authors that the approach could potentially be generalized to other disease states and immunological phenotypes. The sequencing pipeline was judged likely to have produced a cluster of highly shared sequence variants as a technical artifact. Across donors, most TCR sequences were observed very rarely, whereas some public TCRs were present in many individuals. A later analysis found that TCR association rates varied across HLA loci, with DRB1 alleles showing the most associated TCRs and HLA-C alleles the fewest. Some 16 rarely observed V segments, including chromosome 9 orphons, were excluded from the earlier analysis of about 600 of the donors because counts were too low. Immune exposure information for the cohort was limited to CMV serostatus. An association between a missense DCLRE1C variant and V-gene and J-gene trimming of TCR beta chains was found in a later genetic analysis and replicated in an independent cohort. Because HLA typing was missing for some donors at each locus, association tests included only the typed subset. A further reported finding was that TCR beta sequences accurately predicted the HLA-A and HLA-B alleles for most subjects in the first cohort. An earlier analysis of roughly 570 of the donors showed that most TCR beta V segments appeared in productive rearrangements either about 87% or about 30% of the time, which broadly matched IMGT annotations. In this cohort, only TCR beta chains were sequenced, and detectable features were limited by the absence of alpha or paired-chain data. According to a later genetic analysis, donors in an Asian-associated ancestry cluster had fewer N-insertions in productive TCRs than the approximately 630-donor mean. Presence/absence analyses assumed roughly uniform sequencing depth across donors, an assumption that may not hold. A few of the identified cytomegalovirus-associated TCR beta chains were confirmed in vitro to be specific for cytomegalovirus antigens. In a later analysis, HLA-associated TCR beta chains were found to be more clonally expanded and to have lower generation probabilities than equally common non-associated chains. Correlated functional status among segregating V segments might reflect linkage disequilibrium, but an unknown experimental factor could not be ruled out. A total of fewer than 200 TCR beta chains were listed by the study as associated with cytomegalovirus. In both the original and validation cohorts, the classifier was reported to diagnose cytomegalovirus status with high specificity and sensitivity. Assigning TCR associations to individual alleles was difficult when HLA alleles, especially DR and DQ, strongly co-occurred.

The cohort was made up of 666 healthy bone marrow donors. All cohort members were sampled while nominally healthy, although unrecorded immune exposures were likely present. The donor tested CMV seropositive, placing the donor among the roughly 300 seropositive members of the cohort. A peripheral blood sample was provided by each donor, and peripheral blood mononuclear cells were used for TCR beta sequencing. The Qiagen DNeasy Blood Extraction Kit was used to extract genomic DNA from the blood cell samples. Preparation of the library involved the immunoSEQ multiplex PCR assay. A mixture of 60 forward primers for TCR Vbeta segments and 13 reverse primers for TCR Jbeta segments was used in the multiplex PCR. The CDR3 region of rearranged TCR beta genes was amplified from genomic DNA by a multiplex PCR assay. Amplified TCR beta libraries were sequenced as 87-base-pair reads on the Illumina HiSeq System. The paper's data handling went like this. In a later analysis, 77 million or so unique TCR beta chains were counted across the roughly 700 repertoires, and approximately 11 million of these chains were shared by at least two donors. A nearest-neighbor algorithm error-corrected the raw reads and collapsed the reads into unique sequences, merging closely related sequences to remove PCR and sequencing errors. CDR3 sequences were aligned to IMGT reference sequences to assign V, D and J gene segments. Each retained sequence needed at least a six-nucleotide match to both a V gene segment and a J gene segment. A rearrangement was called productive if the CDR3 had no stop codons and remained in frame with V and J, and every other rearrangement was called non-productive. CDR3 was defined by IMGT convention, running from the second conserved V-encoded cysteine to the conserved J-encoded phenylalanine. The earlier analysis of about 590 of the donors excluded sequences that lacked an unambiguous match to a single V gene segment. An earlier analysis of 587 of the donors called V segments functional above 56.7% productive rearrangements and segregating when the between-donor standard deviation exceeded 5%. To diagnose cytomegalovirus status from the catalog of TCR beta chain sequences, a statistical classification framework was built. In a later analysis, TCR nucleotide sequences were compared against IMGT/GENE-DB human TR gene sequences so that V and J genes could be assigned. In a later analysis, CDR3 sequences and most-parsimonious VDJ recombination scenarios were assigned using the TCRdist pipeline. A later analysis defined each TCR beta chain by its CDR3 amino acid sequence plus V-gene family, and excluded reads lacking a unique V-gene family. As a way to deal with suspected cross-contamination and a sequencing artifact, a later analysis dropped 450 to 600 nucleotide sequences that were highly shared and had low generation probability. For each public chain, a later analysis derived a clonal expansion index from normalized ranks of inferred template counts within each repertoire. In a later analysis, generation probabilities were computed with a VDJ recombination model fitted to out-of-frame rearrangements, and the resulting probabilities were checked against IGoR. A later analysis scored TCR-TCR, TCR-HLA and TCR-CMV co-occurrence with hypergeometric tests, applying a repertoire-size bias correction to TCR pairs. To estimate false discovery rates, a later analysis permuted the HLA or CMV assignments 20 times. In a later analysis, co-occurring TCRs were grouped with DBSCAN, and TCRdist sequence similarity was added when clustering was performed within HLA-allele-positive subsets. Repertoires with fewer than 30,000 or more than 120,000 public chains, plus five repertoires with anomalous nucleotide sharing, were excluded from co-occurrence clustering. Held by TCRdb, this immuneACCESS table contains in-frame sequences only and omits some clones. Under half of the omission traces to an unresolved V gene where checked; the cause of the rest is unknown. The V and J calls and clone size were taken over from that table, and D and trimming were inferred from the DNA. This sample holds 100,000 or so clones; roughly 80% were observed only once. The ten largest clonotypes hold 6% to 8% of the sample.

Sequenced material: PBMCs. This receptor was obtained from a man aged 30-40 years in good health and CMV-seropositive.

The nucleotide sequence reads TGTGCCACCAGCAGAGCCCCTTCGACAGGGTCAGGAGAGCAGTACTTC. This is translated as CATSRAPSTGSGEQYF. This chain is built from TRBV15 and TRBJ2-7, with 7 bases in between that match TRBD1. The germline V gene (reference sequence) provides CDR1 LNHNV and CDR2 YYDKDF. The junction shows trimming of 1 base on V and 7 bases on J, and the gene matches do not reach 13 bases of it. The CDR3 has 16 amino acids, counting the end cysteine and phenylalanine. Solely the CDR3 DNA is kept, with 48 bases framed from the first base.